A selection of T cell receptor beta chains follows, all from one sample in a study of T-cell memory formation after mild COVID-19. MiXCR was run by TCRdb on the 5' RACE reads, yielding one entry per CDR3 protein. Of under 550,000 distinct CDR3 sequences in the sample, 15% to 20% were seen once. Sequences were obtained from PBMCs or a T cell subset sorted from them (not recorded which). All receptors derive from an adult woman who had mild COVID-19 (a few samples of this study predate the infection). Cell type and time point are not known. Both conserved end residues are part of each CDR3. A D gene is named only where the DNA matches it firmly. Not every row has a clone size; where given, it reads once, few, many or a size class.

TGTGCCTGGGGTCCCCGGCAGTGGGGGCTCCGCTCCTACGAGCAGTACTTC | CAWGPRQWGLRSYEQYF | NA | TRBV30 | NA | TRBJ2-7 | 17
TGTGCCAGCAGCTTCTCTACAGGGAATGAAAAACTGTTTTTT | CASSFSTGNEKLFF | many | TRBV7-9 | NA | TRBJ1-4 | 14
TGCGCCAGCAGCTTGGCAAGCGGGGGGGCCGCCGGGGAGCTGTTTTTT | CASSLASGGAAGELFF | NA | TRBV5-1 | TRBD2 | TRBJ2-2 | 16
TGTGCCAGCAGTTTAGTTGACGGAGACACTGAAGCTTTCTTT | CASSLVDGDTEAFF | NA | TRBV12-3/TRBV12-4 | NA | TRBJ1-1 | 14
TGTGCCAGCAGCCGACAGGTGGATTATGGCTACACCTTC | CASSRQVDYGYTF | NA | TRBV7-9 | NA | TRBJ1-2 | 13
TGTGCCAGCAGGAAACTGGGGCGATGGGAGACCCAGTACTTC | CASRKLGRWETQYF | few | TRBV6-5 | NA | TRBJ2-5 | 14
TGCAGCGTTGGCGCCCGTATGACTAGCACCGGGGAGACCCAGTACTTC | CSVGARMTSTGETQYF | NA | TRBV29-1 | TRBD2 | TRBJ2-5 | 16
TGTGCCAGCAGTTACTCGAAAGTGGCGGGAGATTTGTTCTTC | CASSYSKVAGDLFF | NA | TRBV6-6 | TRBD2 | TRBJ2-1 | 14
TGTGCCAGCAGTTGGACTAGCGGGGAAGGCGCAGATACGCAGTATTTT | CASSWTSGEGADTQYF | NA | TRBV11-2 | TRBD2 | TRBJ2-3 | 16
TGCGCCAGCAGCTGGTCCACGGGAGCGGAAAAACTGTTTTTT | CASSWSTGAEKLFF | NA | TRBV5-1 | NA | TRBJ1-4 | 14
TGTGCCAGCAGGCCCCACGCGGGAACTCCTAACGAGCAGTACTTC | CASRPHAGTPNEQYF | few | TRBV12-3/TRBV12-4 | NA | TRBJ2-7 | 15
TGTGCCAGCAGCTTAGCAGGGTACTCCTACGAGCAGTACTTC | CASSLAGYSYEQYF | few | TRBV7-8 | NA | TRBJ2-7 | 14
TGTGCCAGCAGCTACTACCGGGACACCGAGCAGTACTTC | CASSYYRDTEQYF | few | TRBV7-3 | NA | TRBJ2-7 | 13
TGCAGTGCTAGAGGTGGGGACAGGGACTATGGCTACACCTTC | CSARGGDRDYGYTF | NA | TRBV20-1 | TRBD1 | TRBJ1-2 | 14
TGTGCCAGCAGCTTAGGGGATGTGGGGACCGAGCAGTACTTC | CASSLGDVGTEQYF | few | TRBV7-6 | NA | TRBJ2-7 | 14
TGTGCCAGCAGTTTAGGGACAGGGATTGGGAATGAGCAGTTCTTC | CASSLGTGIGNEQFF | NA | TRBV2 | TRBD1 | TRBJ2-1 | 15
TGTGCCAGCAGCCCGGGATCTGGACAGGGGTTTCAGCCCCAGCATTTT | CASSPGSGQGFQPQHF | many | TRBV7-2 | TRBD1 | TRBJ1-5 | 16
TGTGCCACCGGAAAAGGTTATTCACCCCTCCACTTT | CATGKGYSPLHF | many | TRBV12-3/TRBV12-4 | NA | TRBJ1-6 | 12
TGCAGCGCCCCGGACGGCCCTAGCTCCTACAATGAGCAGTTCTTC | CSAPDGPSSYNEQFF | once | TRBV29-1 | NA | TRBJ2-1 | 15
TGTGCCTGGAGTGTACAAAGGATCACTGAAGCTTTCTTT | CAWSVQRITEAFF | NA | TRBV30 | NA | TRBJ1-1 | 13
TGTGCCAGCAACCGCCGGACAGGGGGCACTGAAGCTTTCTTT | CASNRRTGGTEAFF | NA | TRBV12-3/TRBV12-4 | TRBD1 | TRBJ1-1 | 14
TGTGCCAGCAGACGGGACAGGGGGCGCAACACTGAAGCTTTCTTT | CASRRDRGRNTEAFF | NA | TRBV7-9 | TRBD1 | TRBJ1-1 | 15
TGTGCCACCTCCCGAGGGGAGAGCTATGGCTACACCTTC | CATSRGESYGYTF | NA | TRBV24-1 | NA | TRBJ1-2 | 13
TGTGCCAGCAGCCACCTGGACAGGGCCTTACTTCCCTACGAGCAGTACTTC | CASSHLDRALLPYEQYF | few | TRBV27 | TRBD1 | TRBJ2-7 | 17
TGTGCCAGCATAGCCGGGACCGTCGCCCGCGAGCAGTACTTC | CASIAGTVAREQYF | NA | TRBV21-1 | NA | TRBJ2-7 | 14
TGTGCCAGCAGCTTACTAAGGACTAGCGGTAACAATGAGCAGTTCTTC | CASSLLRTSGNNEQFF | NA | TRBV7-3 | TRBD2 | TRBJ2-1 | 16
TGCAGTGCTCCCCGGGACAGCCTAAATTATGGCTACACCTTC | CSAPRDSLNYGYTF | NA | TRBV20-1 | TRBD1 | TRBJ1-2 | 14
TGTGCCATCAGGGGAATCGGAGCGCAGCCCCAGCATTTT | CAIRGIGAQPQHF | few | TRBV10-3 | NA | TRBJ1-5 | 13
TGCGCCAGCAGCCACCAGGGGTACTACGAGCAGTACTTC | CASSHQGYYEQYF | NA | TRBV4-1 | NA | TRBJ2-7 | 13
TGCAGTGCTTTCGAGGGACAGGGGGCAAATCAGCCCCAGCATTTT | CSAFEGQGANQPQHF | NA | TRBV20-1 | TRBD1 | TRBJ1-5 | 15
TGCAGTGCTAGAGATCGCCGGGACAGGGGACGATATGGCTACACCTTC | CSARDRRDRGRYGYTF | many | TRBV20-1 | TRBD1 | TRBJ1-2 | 16
TGTGCCAGCACCCAGGGGCAGCGGACCGGGGAGCTGTTTTTT | CASTQGQRTGELFF | few | TRBV12-3/TRBV12-4 | NA | TRBJ2-2 | 14
TGTGCCAGCAGTTTACTAGGAGCGGGAAGCTCCTACGAGCAGTACTTC | CASSLLGAGSSYEQYF | few | TRBV28 | TRBD2 | TRBJ2-7 | 16
TGCAGTGCTCGCCCGCCGGGACAGCCCAATCAGCCCCAGCATTTT | CSARPPGQPNQPQHF | NA | TRBV20-1 | TRBD1 | TRBJ1-5 | 15
TGTGCCAGCAGTTACGCATCTAACACTGAAGCTTTCTTT | CASSYASNTEAFF | NA | TRBV6-5 | NA | TRBJ1-1 | 13
TGTGCCAGCCGCTCTGGGCAGGGGGGCTGGAACACTGAAGCTTTCTTT | CASRSGQGGWNTEAFF | NA | TRBV7-9 | TRBD1 | TRBJ1-1 | 16
TGTGCCAGCAGTGAAGCCGCAAGGACTGAAGCTTTCTTT | CASSEAARTEAFF | NA | TRBV6-1 | NA | TRBJ1-1 | 13
TGTGCCAGCAGTAAGGAGCGGGGCTCGACAGATACGCAGTATTTT | CASSKERGSTDTQYF | NA | TRBV6-4 | TRBD2 | TRBJ2-3 | 15
TGTGCCAGCAAAGGAACTAGCGGGGCTTACAATGAGCAGTTCTTC | CASKGTSGAYNEQFF | NA | TRBV6-5 | TRBD2 | TRBJ2-1 | 15
TGTGCCAGCCGACACAGGGCACACTACGAGCAGTACTTC | CASRHRAHYEQYF | few | TRBV7-8 | NA | TRBJ2-7 | 13
TGCAGTGCCGGGGACGGGAGGGGACCGAACACCGGGGAGCTGTTTTTT | CSAGDGRGPNTGELFF | NA | TRBV20-1 | TRBD2 | TRBJ2-2 | 16
TGTGCCAGCAGTGACTCGAACAGGGCGTGGAATGAGCAGTTCTTC | CASSDSNRAWNEQFF | NA | TRBV6-4 | NA | TRBJ2-1 | 15
TGTGCCAGCAGCTTAGGGGTCCTCTCGAACGAGCAGTACTTC | CASSLGVLSNEQYF | many | TRBV11-2 | NA | TRBJ2-7 | 14
TGTGCCAGCAGCTTTAGGACGGAGACCGACAATGAGCAGTTCTTC | CASSFRTETDNEQFF | NA | TRBV7-9 | NA | TRBJ2-1 | 15
TGTGCCACCAGTCAGGGGGTGAACACTGAAGCTTTCTTT | CATSQGVNTEAFF | NA | TRBV15 | TRBD1 | TRBJ1-1 | 13
TGTGCCAGCAGCTTTCGGTCCTACAATGAGCAGTTCTTC | CASSFRSYNEQFF | few | TRBV7-6 | NA | TRBJ2-1 | 13
TGTGCCAGCAGCGTTACCCCTACCGACAGCGAAGCTTTCTTT | CASSVTPTDSEAFF | NA | TRBV9 | NA | TRBJ1-1 | 14
TGCAGCGCGACTAGCGGGAGGGCAGGGGAGCAGTTCTTC | CSATSGRAGEQFF | NA | TRBV29-1 | TRBD2 | TRBJ2-1 | 13
TGCGCCAGCAGCCAAGATAACAGCGGGACTTCCTACAATGAGCAGTTCTTC | CASSQDNSGTSYNEQFF | NA | TRBV4-1 | TRBD2 | TRBJ2-1 | 17
TGTGCCAGCAGTTCGAGTTCGGGGACGGGTCAGCCCCAGCATTTT | CASSSSSGTGQPQHF | NA | TRBV12-3/TRBV12-4 | NA | TRBJ1-5 | 15
TGCAGTGCTAACCGGGGCGGTCTGGGCCAGCCCCAGCATTTT | CSANRGGLGQPQHF | NA | TRBV20-1 | NA | TRBJ1-5 | 14
TGTGCCAGCAGTGCAAGTGGGACGGATTATGGCTACACCTTC | CASSASGTDYGYTF | NA | TRBV7-2 | NA | TRBJ1-2 | 14
TGTGCCAGCAGTTACTCCCACGTTGGCGGGTTGTATGGCTACACCTTC | CASSYSHVGGLYGYTF | NA | TRBV6-5 | NA | TRBJ1-2 | 16
TGTGCCAGCAGTATCGGGACTAGGTTTGGGGAGACCCAGTACTTC | CASSIGTRFGETQYF | NA | TRBV6-2/TRBV6-3 | TRBD2 | TRBJ2-5 | 15
TGTGCCACCAGTGATTTTGGGACAATCGAGCAGTTCTTC | CATSDFGTIEQFF | NA | TRBV24-1 | NA | TRBJ2-1 | 13